This TCR beta chain was obtained from a study of cytomegalovirus exposure and HLA in healthy donors. Regarding the study as a whole: A later analysis found most CMV-associated TCR beta chains apparently HLA-restricted. Segments of the TCR beta V type were, in most cases, productive about 87% or about 30% of the time in an earlier analysis.

A multiplex PCR was run with 60 Vbeta primers and 13 Jbeta primers. TCRdb's table, derived via immunoSEQ multiplex PCR, lists solely in-frame clones and lacks some. The sample has about 64,000 clones, 85% seen once; the top ten hold approximately 11%. As concerns this clone: What it binds is unknown.

This TCR came from a female donor in good health and CMV-seronegative. What was sequenced was PBMCs.

CDR3 in amino acids: CASSFGWGREAQYF. The CDR3 nucleotides are TGCGCCAGCAGCTTTGGTTGGGGGCGGGAGGCCCAGTACTTC. The chain uses TRBV5-1 and TRBJ2-5; 8 nucleotides match TRBD2. J lost 9 bases, V lost 2 bases, and 9 bases had no gene match. CDR1 is SGHRS and CDR2 is YFSETQ in the germline V gene. This CDR3 region has 14 residues. Looking up the rest from reference TRBV5-1 and TRBJ2-5 gives the full variable domain: KAGVTQTPRYLIKTRGQQVTLSCSPISGHRSVSWYQQTPGQGLQFLFEYFSETQRNKGNFPGRFSGRQFSNSRSEMNVSTLELGDSALYLCASSFGWGREAQYFGPGTRLLVL.